These 4 T cell receptor beta chains were sequenced from one sample in a study of control samples from healthy donors and cancer patients. Libraries were prepared by immunoSEQ multiplex PCR; TCRdb keeps only in-frame clonotypes and omits some of them. The sample lists some 150,000 clones, roughly 93% occurring once. Sequencing was performed on blood. The receptors come from a man aged 45-60 years in good health.

The chain joins TRBV21-1 to TRBJ2-2; the D call of TRBD1 is as the table states it, not checked on the DNA. TRBV21-1 has pseudogene status. The CDR3 extends over 16 amino acids. The CDR3 DNA reads TGTGCCAGCACTACATTACGACAGGGGATCACCGGGGAGCTGTTTTTT. It encodes CASTTLRQGITGELFF.

In nucleotides, the CDR3 is TGTGCCAGCAGCCTGACAGGGGGGGCCTACGAGCAGTACTTC. Amino acids: CASSLTGGAYEQYF. This sequence joins TRBV28 and TRBJ2-7; 9 bases fit TRBD1. The germline CDR1 and CDR2 sequences are MDHEN and SYDVKM. The CDR3 has 14 residues. Losses at the gene ends were 6 bases for V and 2 bases for J; bases not matched to a gene: 5. Full variable domain (remainder filled in from reference TRBV28 and TRBJ2-7): DVKVTQSSRYLVKRTGEKVFLECVQDMDHENMFWYRQDPGLGLRLIYFSYDVKMKEKGDIPEGYSVSREKKERFSLILESASTNQTSMYLCASSLTGGAYEQYFGPGTRLTVT.

V and J are TRBV11-3 and TRBJ2-7, with D tentatively TRBD1 (6 bases). Germline CDR1 and CDR2: SGHNT and YENEEA. The CDR3 is 15 amino acids. The ends were cut back, 0 bases at V and 2 bases at J, with 11 bases in the middle. This CDR3 is CASSLDGDKAYEQYF. The CDR3 DNA reads TGTGCCAGCAGCTTAGACGGGGACAAAGCCTACGAGCAGTACTTC.

The chain recombines TRBV7-9 with TRBJ2-4; 10 positions agree with TRBD1. The CDR3 runs 18 residues. Germline lookup yields CDR1 SEHNR and CDR2 FQNEAQ (reference sequence). J lost 7 bases, V lost 1 base, and 13 bases had no gene match. The DNA for the CDR3 is TGTGCCAGCAGCTTAGTAGGAAGTGTGGGACAGGGGAGGAACATTCAGTACTTC. It codes for CASSLVGSVGQGRNIQYF.